This T cell receptor (beta chain) was sequenced for a study of T cell repertoires in cytomegalovirus infection. On the study more broadly: From public TCR beta signatures came an indication of both CMV infection and matching HLA type.

TCRdb recomputed calls from the reads with MiXCR, one row per CDR3 protein. The sample yields about 320,000 distinct CDR3 sequences, more than 8% seen once. Study results and limitations: It was HLA-C-restricted CMV-specific TCR beta clonotypes that dominated the response ex vivo.

Germline assignment: CDR1 SEHNR and CDR2 FQNEAQ (reference sequence). V lost 1 base and J lost 10; bases outside the gene matches: 12. CDR3 length equals 16 residues. This clonotype was counted many times. The antigen remains unidentified. The sample comprised PBMCs. The J gene is TRBJ1-1, the V gene TRBV7-9; 10 nucleotides match TRBD1. This receptor was taken from a human donor in good health (CMV status not recorded). Some clones in this sample may be carry-over from other donors' samples. The CDR3 is CASSLDQGGQGVRAFF. In DNA form, the CDR3 reads TGTGCCAGCAGCTTAGATCAAGGCGGACAGGGGGTTCGAGCTTTCTTT. Full variable domain (missing parts from reference TRBV7-9 and TRBJ1-1): DTGVSQNPRHKITKRGQNVTFRCDPISEHNRLYWYRQTLGQGPEFLTYFQNEAQLEKSRLLSDRFSAERPKGSFSTLEIQRTEQGDSAMYLCASSLDQGGQGVRAFFGQGTRLTVV.